The table lists the clone carrying this TCR beta chain with many counts. Its specificity is unknown. The entry originates in a study of T-cell reconstitution after alpha-beta-depleted transplantation in children. Study findings and constraints: Where some patients showed high TCRbeta diversity at day 60, it came from recipient T cells and thymic progenitors that had survived.

V was cut by 0 bases and J by 2 bases, with 14 bases left in between. The germline gives CDR1 SEHNR, CDR2 FQNEAQ (reference sequence). The CDR3 is 17 amino acids. It was with unique molecular identifiers that the TCRbeta library was prepared. TCRdb called the PCR reads again in MiXCR, with one record for every CDR3 protein. The sample includes about 460,000 distinct CDR3 sequences, 10% to 13% of them seen just once. The chain is built from TRBV7-9 and TRBJ1-3; a possible D gene is TRBD1 (6 bases). This receptor was identified in a child aged 2 to 9 with inherited bone marrow failure, due to receive a stem cell transplant. The sequenced sample was PBMCs, obtained before TCRalphabeta/CD19-depleted stem cell transplant. The CDR3 spells CASSLASVGAPGNTIYF. In DNA form, the CDR3 reads TGTGCCAGCAGCTTAGCGTCTGTGGGGGCGCCTGGAAACACCATATATTTT.